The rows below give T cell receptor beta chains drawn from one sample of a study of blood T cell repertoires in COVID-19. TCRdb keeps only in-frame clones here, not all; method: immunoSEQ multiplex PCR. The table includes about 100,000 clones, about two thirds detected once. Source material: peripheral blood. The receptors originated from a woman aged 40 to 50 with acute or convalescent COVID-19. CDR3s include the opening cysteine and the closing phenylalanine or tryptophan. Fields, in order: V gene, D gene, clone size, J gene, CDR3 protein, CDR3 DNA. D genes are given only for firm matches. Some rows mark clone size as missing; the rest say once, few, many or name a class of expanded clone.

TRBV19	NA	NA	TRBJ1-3	CATKFQDSGNTIYF	TGTGCCACCAAGTTCCAGGACTCTGGAAACACCATATATTTT
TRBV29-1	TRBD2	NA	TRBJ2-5	CSVLVGTGGETQYF	TGCAGCGTTCTTGTGGGCACGGGGGGGGAGACCCAGTACTTC
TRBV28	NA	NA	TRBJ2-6	CATISGANVLTF	TGTGCCACAATCTCTGGGGCCAACGTCCTGACTTTC
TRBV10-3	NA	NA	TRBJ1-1	CAISEWRRTEAFF	TGTGCCATCAGTGAGTGGCGGAGGACTGAAGCTTTCTTT
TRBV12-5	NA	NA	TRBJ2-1	CASGRGKGSYNEQFF	TGTGCTAGTGGTAGGGGGAAGGGGTCCTACAATGAGCAGTTCTTC
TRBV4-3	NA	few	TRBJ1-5	CASSQDRDEPQHF	TGCGCCAGCAGCCAAGATCGGGATGAGCCCCAGCATTTT
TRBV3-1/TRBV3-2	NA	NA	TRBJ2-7	CASSPQTSSYEQYF	TGTGCCAGCAGCCCTCAGACTTCCTCCTACGAGCAGTACTTC
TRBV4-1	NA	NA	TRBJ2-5	CASSQDKSFQETQYF	TGCGCCAGCAGCCAAGATAAAAGCTTCCAAGAGACCCAGTACTTC
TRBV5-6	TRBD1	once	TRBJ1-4	CASSSRGPIFNEKLFF	TGTGCCAGCAGTTCCAGGGGGCCGATCTTTAATGAAAAACTGTTTTTT
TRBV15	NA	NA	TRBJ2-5	CATISPPRETQYF	TGTGCCACCATATCCCCCCCACGGGAGACCCAGTACTTC
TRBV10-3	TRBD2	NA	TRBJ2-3	CAITSGEGDTQYF	TGTGCCATAACTAGCGGGGAGGGAGATACGCAGTATTTT
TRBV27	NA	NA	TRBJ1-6	CASSLNMAYNSPLHF	TGTGCCAGCAGTTTAAACATGGCTTATAATTCACCCCTCCACTTT
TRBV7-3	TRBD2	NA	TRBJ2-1	CASSLGLAGGYEQFF	TGTGCCAGCAGCCTCGGACTAGCGGGGGGATATGAGCAGTTCTTC
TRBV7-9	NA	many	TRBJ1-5	CASSFGDQPQHF	TGTGCCAGCAGCTTCGGGGATCAGCCCCAGCATTTT
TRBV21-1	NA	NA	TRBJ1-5	CASSEGQGKGGNQPQHF	TGTGCCAGCAGCGAAGGACAGGGGAAGGGCGGCAATCAGCCCCAGCATTTT
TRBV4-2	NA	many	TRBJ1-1	CASSQDAGTSTEAFF	TGTGCCAGCAGCCAAGACGCCGGGACTTCTACTGAAGCTTTCTTT
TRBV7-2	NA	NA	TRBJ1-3	CASSLGATSGNTIYF	TGTGCCAGCAGCTTGGGGGCTACCTCTGGAAACACCATATATTTT
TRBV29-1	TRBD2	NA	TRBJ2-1	CSAREGTMRNEQFF	TGCAGCGCTAGGGAGGGTACTATGCGGAATGAGCAGTTCTTC
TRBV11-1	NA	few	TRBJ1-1	CASSLGRAEAFF	TGTGCCAGCAGCTTAGGCAGGGCCGAAGCTTTCTTT
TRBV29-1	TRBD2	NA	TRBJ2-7	CSVEDPTSGGDYEQYF	TGCAGCGTTGAAGATCCCACTAGCGGGGGGGATTACGAGCAGTACTTC
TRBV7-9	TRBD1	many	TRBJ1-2	CASSFRGRERGYTF	TGTGCCAGCAGCTTTAGGGGGCGAGAAAGGGGCTACACCTTC
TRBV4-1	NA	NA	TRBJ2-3	CASRRDLSTDTQYF	TGCGCCAGCAGACGGGACTTGAGCACAGATACGCAGTATTTT
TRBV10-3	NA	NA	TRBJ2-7	CAISQGGGYEQYF	TGTGCCATCAGCCAGGGGGGTGGCTACGAGCAGTACTTC
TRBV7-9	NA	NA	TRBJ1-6	CASSRQNSPLHF	TGTGCCAGCAGCCGACAGAATTCACCCCTCCACTTT
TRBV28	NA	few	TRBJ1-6	CASKTASSYNSPLHF	TGTGCCAGCAAGACAGCAAGCTCCTATAATTCACCCCTCCACTTT
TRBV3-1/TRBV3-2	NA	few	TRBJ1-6	CASSQARDNSPLHF	TGTGCCAGCAGCCAAGCCAGGGATAATTCACCCCTCCACTTT
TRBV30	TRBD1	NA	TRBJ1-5	CAWSTGVANQPQHF	TGTGCCTGGAGTACAGGGGTTGCAAATCAGCCCCAGCATTTT
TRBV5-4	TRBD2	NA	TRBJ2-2	CASSLGLAGTSTGELFF	TGTGCCAGCAGCTTGGGGTTAGCGGGGACTTCCACCGGGGAGCTGTTTTTT
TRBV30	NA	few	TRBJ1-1	CAWSRVFLHPNTEAFF	TGTGCCTGGAGTCGAGTGTTCCTGCACCCGAACACTGAAGCTTTCTTT